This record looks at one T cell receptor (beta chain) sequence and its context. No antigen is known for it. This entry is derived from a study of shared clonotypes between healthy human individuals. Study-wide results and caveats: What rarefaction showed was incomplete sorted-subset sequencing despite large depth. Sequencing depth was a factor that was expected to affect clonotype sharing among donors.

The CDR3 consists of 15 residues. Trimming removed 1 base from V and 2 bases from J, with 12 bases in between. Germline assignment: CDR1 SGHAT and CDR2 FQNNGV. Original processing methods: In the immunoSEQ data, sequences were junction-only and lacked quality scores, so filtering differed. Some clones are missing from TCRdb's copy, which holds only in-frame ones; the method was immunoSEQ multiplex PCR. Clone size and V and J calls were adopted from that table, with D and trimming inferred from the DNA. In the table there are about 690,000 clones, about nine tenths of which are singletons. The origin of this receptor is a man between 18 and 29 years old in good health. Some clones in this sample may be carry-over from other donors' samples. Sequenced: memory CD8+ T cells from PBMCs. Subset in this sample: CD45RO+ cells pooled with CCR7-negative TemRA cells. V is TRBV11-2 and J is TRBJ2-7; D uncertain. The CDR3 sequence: CASSLGHLGTYEQYF. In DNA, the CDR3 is TGTGCCAGCAGCTTAGGGCATCTTGGGACCTACGAGCAGTACTTC.